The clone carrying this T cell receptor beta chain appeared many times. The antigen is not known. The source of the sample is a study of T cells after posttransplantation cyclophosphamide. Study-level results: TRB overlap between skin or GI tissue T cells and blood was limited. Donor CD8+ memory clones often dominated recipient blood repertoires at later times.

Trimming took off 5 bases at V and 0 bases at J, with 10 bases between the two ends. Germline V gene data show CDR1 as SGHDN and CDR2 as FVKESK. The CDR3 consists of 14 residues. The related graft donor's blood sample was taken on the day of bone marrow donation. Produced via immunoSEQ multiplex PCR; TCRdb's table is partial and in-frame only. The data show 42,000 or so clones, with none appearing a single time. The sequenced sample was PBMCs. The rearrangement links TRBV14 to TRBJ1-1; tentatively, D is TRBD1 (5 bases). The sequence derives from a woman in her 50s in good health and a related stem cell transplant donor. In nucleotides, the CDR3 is TGTGCCAGCAGCTACCCAGGGTTGAACACTGAAGCTTTCTTT. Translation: CASSYPGLNTEAFF.